Listed here are 5 T cell receptor beta chains from one sample, sequenced in a study of technical replicates of blood from a few donors. Clones were sequenced by immunoSEQ multiplex PCR, and TCRdb holds only the in-frame ones, with some missing. The sample contains some 85,000 clones, around 94% of which appear only once. Sequencing was done on a sample of T cells isolated from PBMCs. Every receptor here comes from a human donor in good health.

This chain links TRBV2 with TRBJ1-5; D gene unclear. Trimming took off 6 bases at V and 3 bases at J, with 6 bases between the two ends. Looked up from germline, CDR1 is SNHLY and CDR2 is FYNNEI. The CDR3 loop spans 12 amino acids. CDR3 loop: CASRLVNQPQHF. The CDR3 DNA follows: TGTGCCAGCAGACTGGTCAATCAGCCCCAGCATTTT.

The chain carries TRBV28 and TRBJ1-3, with 7 positions matching TRBD1. Germline trimming cut 6 bases from V and 1 base from J; bases unmatched to any gene: 15. CDR1 MDHEN and CDR2 SYDVKM come from the germline V gene. The CDR3 has 18 residues. CDR3 coding DNA: TGTGCCAGCAGCCCACCGGGACAGTCATTTTCGTCTGGAAACACCATATATTTT. Encoded protein: CASSPPGQSFSSGNTIYF.

The chain joins TRBV19 to TRBJ2-5, with TRBD2 matching over 11 bases. The germline V gene encodes CDR1 LNHDA and CDR2 SQIVND (reference sequence). V was clipped by 5 bases and J by 4 bases; unmatched bases: 6. This CDR3 has 15 residues. The CDR3 is CASSPIAGGRETQYF. Here the CDR3 DNA reads TGTGCCAGTAGTCCCATAGCGGGAGGGCGAGAGACCCAGTACTTC.

The V gene is TRBV2, the J gene TRBJ2-7, with TRBD1 matching 9 bases. Germline-derived CDR1 and CDR2 are SNHLY and FYNNEI. The CDR3 consists of 14 residues. With 5 bases clipped from V and 5 bases from J, the junction kept 7 bases outside the gene matches. CDR3 sequence (DNA): TGTGCCAGCAGTCCCGGGACAGGGTCCCACGAGCAGTACTTC. Translated: CASSPGTGSHEQYF. Using reference TRBV2 and TRBJ2-7 for the parts outside the CDR3, the full variable domain is EPEVTQTPSHQVTQMGQEVILRCVPISNHLYFYWYRQILGQKVEFLVSFYNNEISEKSEIFDDQFSVERPDGSNFTLKIRSTKLEDSAMYFCASSPGTGSHEQYFGPGTRLTVT.

This chain connects TRBV2 to TRBJ1-2; a possible D gene is TRBD1 (5 bases). The V end was cut by 3 bases, the J end by 3 bases, with 14 bases between. This CDR3 contains 15 residues. Germline V gene data show CDR1 as SNHLY and CDR2 as FYNNEI. This CDR3 reads CASSDQPGGDYGYTF. The CDR3 nucleotides are TGTGCCAGCAGTGATCAGCCTGGAGGGGACTATGGCTACACCTTC.